This T cell receptor (beta chain) was sequenced for a study of cytomegalovirus exposure and HLA in healthy donors. The study, taken as a whole, reports: CMV serostatus stood as the only immune exposure information on hand. Most TCR beta V segments were productive about 87% or about 30% of the time in an earlier analysis.

V dropped 1 base and J dropped 3; count of bases not matched to a gene: 5. In germline, CDR1 is SGHDN, CDR2 FVKESK. The CDR3 covers 16 residues. This clone was detected a few times. Its target is unknown. This PCR relied on a set of 60 Vbeta primers and 13 Jbeta primers. Using immunoSEQ multiplex PCR, the repertoire was profiled, and TCRdb retains in-frame clones only, with some absent. The sample carries 42,000 or so clones, about 50% recorded once. The TCR comes from a human donor in good health. The source material was PBMCs. This chain joins TRBV14 and TRBJ2-3, with TRBD2 identical over 9 bases. The CDR3 DNA sequence: TGTGCCAGCAGCCAAGTTAGCGGGAGCCCGACAGATACGCAGTATTTT. It translates to CASSQVSGSPTDTQYF. Together with reference TRBV14 and TRBJ2-3, the CDR3 gives the full variable domain: EAGVTQFPSHSVIEKGQTVTLRCDPISGHDNLYWYRRVMGKEIKFLLHFVKESKQDESGMPNNRFLAERTGGTYSTLKVQPAELEDSGVYFCASSQVSGSPTDTQYFGPGTRLTVL.